Shown below are 27 T cell receptor beta chains from a single sample sequenced in a study of radiotherapy plus CTLA-4 blockade in lung cancer. Some clones are missing from TCRdb's copy, which holds only in-frame ones; the method was immunoSEQ multiplex PCR. The sample yields 81,000 or so clones, around 90% seen once. Sample: peripheral blood, taken from a patient treated with radiotherapy plus ipilimumab. The receptors were gathered from a human donor with non-small cell lung cancer who had stable disease on radiotherapy plus ipilimumab.

The chain carries TRBV11-3 and TRBJ2-1; the D is unclear. This CDR3 region has 14 residues. V was pared by 2 bases and J by 7 bases, with 12 bases between. Germline V gene lookup returns CDR1 SGHNT and CDR2 YENEEA. The CDR3 loop is CASSLIRSSNEQFF. The CDR3 DNA reads as TGTGCCAGCAGCTTAATACGGTCCTCAAATGAGCAGTTCTTC. Complete variable domain (other parts from reference TRBV11-3 and TRBJ2-1): EAGVVQSPRYKIIEKKQPVAFWCNPISGHNTLYWYLQNLGQGPELLIRYENEEAVDDSQLPKDRFSAERLKGVDSTLKIQPAELGDSAVYLCASSLIRSSNEQFFGPGTRLTVL.

This chain uses TRBV27 with TRBJ1-2; no clear D gene. The CDR3 runs 15 residues. The germline gives CDR1 MNHEY, CDR2 SMNVEV (reference sequence). The germline V and J ends were trimmed by 2 bases and 1 base, with 11 bases remaining between them. The CDR3 sequence: CASSLGPTGNYGYTF. The CDR3 nucleotides read TGTGCCAGCAGTTTAGGCCCGACGGGTAACTATGGCTACACCTTC.

The genes are TRBV5-8 and TRBJ2-1, with D unclear. Looked up from germline, CDR1 is SGHTS and CDR2 is YDEGEE. This CDR3 has 12 residues. V lost 0 bases to trimming and J lost 15 bases, with 13 bases between them. CDR3 sequence reads: CASSLVARAWFF. The CDR3 DNA reads as TGTGCCAGCAGCTTGGTAGCTAGGGCTTGGTTCTTC. Supplemented by reference TRBV5-8 and TRBJ2-1, the full variable domain reads EAGVTQSPTHLIKTRGQQATLRCSPISGHTSVYWYQQALGLGLQFLLWYDEGEERNRGNFPPRFSGRQFPNYSSELNVNALELEDSALYLCASSLVARAWFFGPGTRLTVL.

The chain employs TRBV5-1 and TRBJ1-1; TRBD1 aligns across 11 bases. J gave up 3 bases and V 3 bases, and 1 base lay outside the gene matches. Germline lookup yields CDR1 SGHRS and CDR2 YFSETQ. CDR3 length: 14 residues. This CDR3 reads CASSWGQGDTEAFF. Here the CDR3 DNA reads TGCGCCAGCAGCTGGGGACAGGGGGACACTGAAGCTTTCTTT.

This clone showed up just once. The chain recombines TRBV2 with TRBJ2-7; tentative D call: TRBD1 (5 bases). This CDR3 region has 14 residues. Germline CDR1 SNHLY, CDR2 FYNNEI. Trimming stripped 1 base from V and 0 bases from J, with 7 bases between. The chain's CDR3 is CASSEERGSYEQYF. CDR3 nucleotides: TGTGCCAGCAGTGAAGAAAGGGGCTCCTACGAGCAGTACTTC.

The rearrangement uses TRBV5-4 and TRBJ2-1; the match to TRBD1 covers 9 bases. The germline V gene encodes CDR1 SGHNT and CDR2 YYREEE (reference sequence). Trimming took 9 bases from V and 5 from J; bases not matched to a gene: 6. The CDR3 consists of 13 residues. In DNA form, the CDR3 reads TGTGCCATCGGGGACAGGGACCACAATGAGCAGTTCTTC. This translates into CAIGDRDHNEQFF.

As DNA, the CDR3 is TGTGCCAGCAGCCTTGGGACTAGCGGTGGTCGGGGGGAGCTGTTTTTT. Protein product: CASSLGTSGGRGELFF. This chain links TRBV28 with TRBJ2-2; TRBD2 aligns across 11 bases. V shed 6 bases, J shed 8 bases, and the junction held 11 bases outside the gene matches. The CDR3 length is 16 residues. Germline V gene data show CDR1 as MDHEN and CDR2 as SYDVKM.

Notes on this clone: The same CDR3 also results from other DNA sequences found in this sample. The gene calls are TRBV30 and TRBJ2-5; D possibly corresponds to TRBD2 (5 bases). The CDR3 runs to 13 residues. Germline V gene data show CDR1 as GTSNPN and CDR2 as SVGIG (reference sequence). V dropped 0 bases and J dropped 5 bases, with 10 bases sitting between them. CDR3 bases: TGTGCCTGGAGTGTTCGGGAAAGGGAGACCCAGTACTTC. Amino acids: CAWSVRERETQYF. Together with reference TRBV30 and TRBJ2-5, the CDR3 gives the full variable domain: SQTIHQWPATLVQPVGSPLSLECTVEGTSNPNLYWYRQAAGRGLQLLFYSVGIGQISSEVPQNLSASRPQDRQFILSSKKLLLSDSGFYLCAWSVRERETQYFGPGTRLLVL.

This chain uses TRBV7-8 with TRBJ2-5, with D tentatively TRBD1 or TRBD2 (5 bases each). V dropped 1 base and J dropped 4 bases, with 19 bases sitting between them. The germline gives CDR1 SGHVS, CDR2 FQNEAQ. The CDR3 has 17 residues. This CDR3 reads CASSLGVGRSLGETQYF. The CDR3 region has the DNA TGTGCCAGCAGCTTAGGGGTGGGACGGAGCCTAGGAGAGACCCAGTACTTC.

J is TRBJ1-1 and V is TRBV19, with 12 bases fitting TRBD1. The CDR3 has 19 amino acids. V dropped 4 bases and J dropped 4; count of bases not matched to a gene: 16. CDR1 LNHDA and CDR2 SQIVND come from the germline V gene (reference sequence). CDR3 loop: CASSKKPGQGALPRTEAFF. CDR3 nucleotides: TGTGCCAGTAGTAAAAAACCGGGACAGGGGGCGCTTCCCCGCACTGAAGCTTTCTTT.

This chain links TRBV27 with TRBJ1-1; D uncertain. Germline V lookup: CDR1 MNHEY, CDR2 SMNVEV (reference sequence). The CDR3 runs 15 residues. V shed 4 bases and J shed 3 bases, with 15 bases lying between them. The CDR3 spells CASSSSALLHTEAFF. CDR3 nucleotide sequence: TGTGCCAGCAGTTCCTCCGCTCTTCTCCACACTGAAGCTTTCTTT.

This clone occurred once. V usage is TRBV7-3 and J usage is TRBJ2-6; 8 bases fit TRBD1. Germline V gene lookup returns CDR1 SGHTA and CDR2 FQGTGA. V lost 5 bases to trimming and J lost 8 bases; unmatched junction nucleotides: 20. The CDR3 has 19 amino acids. CDR3 in amino acids: CASSKTTPYGQGRPNVLTF. In nucleotides, the CDR3 is TGTGCCAGCAGCAAGACTACGCCTTACGGACAGGGTCGGCCCAACGTCCTGACTTTC.

V gene TRBV5-1 combines with J gene TRBJ2-5, with D possibly TRBD2 on 6 matching bases. Germline V lookup: CDR1 SGHRS, CDR2 YFSETQ. This CDR3 has 14 residues. V was clipped by 6 bases and J by 7 bases, with 19 bases between them. The CDR3 DNA sequence: TGCGCCAGCACCCAGGGAGGAAACCGGGGGACCCAGTACTTC. Translated: CASTQGGNRGTQYF.

The chain carries TRBV29-1 and TRBJ2-1; 11 positions match TRBD2. The CDR3 sequence is 15 residues long. V was pared by 7 bases and J by 6 bases, with 11 bases of the junction left unmatched. Germline V gives CDR1 SQVTM, CDR2 ANQGSEA. The CDR3 region is CSAPRLLAGANEQFF. The CDR3 DNA sequence: TGCAGCGCTCCCCGGTTACTAGCGGGAGCCAATGAGCAGTTCTTC.

The J gene is TRBJ2-2, the V gene TRBV7-8; D not resolved. Germline V gene lookup returns CDR1 SGHVS and CDR2 FQNEAQ. The CDR3 has 10 residues. V dropped 1 base and J dropped 10 bases, with 1 base sitting between them. The CDR3 loop is CASSLEELFF. CDR3 bases: TGTGCCAGCAGCTTAGAGGAGCTGTTTTTT. The full variable domain, with the rest looked up from reference TRBV7-8 and TRBJ2-2, is GAGVSQSPRYKVAKRGQDVALRCDPISGHVSLFWYQQALGQGPEFLTYFQNEAQLDKSGLPSDRFFAERPEGSVSTLKIQRTQQEDSAVYLCASSLEELFFGEGSRLTVL.

The chain combines TRBV5-1 with TRBJ1-4; the D is unclear. CDR3 length equals 14 residues. Germline V gene lookup returns CDR1 SGHRS and CDR2 YFSETQ. The V gene lost 3 bases and the J gene lost 7 bases, with 13 bases spanning the gap. CDR3 in DNA: TGCGCCAGCAGCTCGACGGCTCGGTCTGAAAAACTGTTTTTT. It codes for CASSSTARSEKLFF.

The gene calls are TRBV7-3 and TRBJ2-6, with a possible D match to TRBD2 (7 bases). V lost 4 bases to trimming and J lost 0 bases, with 25 bases between them. The CDR3 length is 21 residues. CDR1 and CDR2 (germline): SGHTA, FQGTGA. This CDR3 reads CASSSTPPGGVIPSGANVLTF. The CDR3, as DNA: TGTGCCAGCAGCTCTACCCCTCCGGGGGGCGTGATTCCCTCTGGGGCCAACGTCCTGACTTTC. The full variable domain, in which reference TRBV7-3 and TRBJ2-6 provide the parts outside the CDR3, is GAGVSQTPSNKVTEKGKYVELRCDPISGHTALYWYRQSLGQGPEFLIYFQGTGAADDSGLPNDRFFAVRPEGSVSTLKIQRTERGDSAVYLCASSSTPPGGVIPSGANVLTFGAGSRLTVL.

The chain carries TRBV14 and TRBJ1-1; no firm D call. The CDR3 sequence is 13 residues long. V dropped 0 bases and J dropped 0 bases, with 2 bases sitting between them. Germline V gives CDR1 SGHDN, CDR2 FVKESK. In DNA form, the CDR3 reads TGTGCCAGCAGCCAAGACCTGAACACTGAAGCTTTCTTT. This sequence encodes CASSQDLNTEAFF.

The table lists this clone with a few counts. The rearrangement uses TRBV7-2 and TRBJ2-3, with D maybe TRBD1 (5 bases). The V end lost 2 bases, the J end lost 5 bases, and 14 bases lay between the germline ends. The germline V gene has CDR1 SGHTA and CDR2 FQGNSA. This CDR3 comprises 15 residues. The CDR3 bases are TGTGCCAGCAGCTTACTGGCGGTCAGGGAAGATACGCAGTATTTT. Protein sequence: CASSLLAVREDTQYF.

The J gene is TRBJ1-6, the V gene TRBV7-2; tentative D call: TRBD1 (6 bases). CDR1 is SGHTA and CDR2 is FQGNSA in the germline V gene. V was pared by 3 bases and J by 2 bases, with 8 bases between. The length of the CDR3 is 15 residues. The CDR3 reads CASSFGGPYNSPLHF. DNA of the CDR3: TGTGCCAGCAGCTTTGGGGGCCCCTATAATTCACCCCTCCACTTT.

In its sample, this clone was seen a few times. The chain employs TRBV19 and TRBJ1-5; D is uncertain. Germline V gene sequence: CDR1 LNHDA, CDR2 SQIVND (reference sequence). The CDR3 runs 14 residues. The V end was cut by 7 bases, the J end by 5 bases, with 15 bases between. Here the CDR3 DNA reads TGTGCCAGTACCCCCCAATGGAGATATCAGCCCCAGCATTTT. Protein product: CASTPQWRYQPQHF.

The V and J genes are TRBV2 and TRBJ1-6; D ambiguous. Trimming shortened V by 4 bases and J by 6 bases, and 16 bases separated the two germline ends. The CDR3 sequence is 16 residues long. Germline CDR1 SNHLY, CDR2 FYNNEI. The CDR3, as DNA: TGTGCCAGCAGTGGGGCCCGGACGGGCCTTAATTCACCCCTCCACTTT. Its protein product is CASSGARTGLNSPLHF.

The rearrangement links TRBV2 to TRBJ2-7; either TRBD1 or TRBD2 may fit D (5 bases each). Deletions cut 11 bases from V and 1 base from J, with 18 bases between. CDR1 SNHLY and CDR2 FYNNEI come from the germline V gene. The CDR3 sequence is 14 residues long. The CDR3 region has the DNA TGTGCCCAGAAGTCGCAGGGAGAGTCCTACGAGCAGTACTTC. This translates into CAQKSQGESYEQYF.

The chain employs TRBV30 and TRBJ1-5, with D possibly TRBD1 on 6 matching bases. Germline loops: CDR1 GTSNPN, CDR2 SVGIG (reference sequence). The V end was cut by 3 bases, the J end by 5 bases, with 11 bases between. The CDR3 spans 13 residues. This CDR3 reads CAWSRGSDQPQHF. In DNA form, the CDR3 reads TGTGCCTGGAGCAGGGGATCTGATCAGCCCCAGCATTTT.

The V and J genes are TRBV9 and TRBJ2-7; 9 positions match TRBD2. Germline CDR1 reads SGDLS; CDR2 reads YYNGEE. Losses at the gene ends were 4 bases for V and 3 bases for J; bases not matched to a gene: 11. This CDR3 is 16 amino acids long. The CDR3 bases are TGTGCCAGCAGCATTTCCGGGACTAGCAAAGGCTACGAGCAGTACTTC. As protein: CASSISGTSKGYEQYF.

This clone has just a few counts. The V and J genes are TRBV5-6 and TRBJ1-3, with 7 positions matching TRBD1. The trim removed 4 bases at V and 1 base at J, leaving 11 bases unmatched. The CDR3 consists of 17 residues. The germline V gene has CDR1 SGHDT and CDR2 YYEEEE. The DNA for the CDR3 is TGTGCCAGCAGCCGGTTCGGAGGGGGCGCGTCTGGAAACACCATATATTTT. Translated, it gives CASSRFGGGASGNTIYF.

In the case of this clone: Relative to the germline gene, one junction end is altered; a read error may explain this. Additional DNA sequences in this sample encode the identical CDR3. The V and J genes are TRBV2 and TRBJ2-6, with D perhaps matching TRBD1 or TRBD2 (5 bases each). The length of the CDR3 is 13 residues. Germline V gene data show CDR1 as SNHLY and CDR2 as FYNNEI. The CDR3 DNA is TGTGCCAGCAAGGAGGATGGGGCCAATGTCCTGACTTTC. Translation gives CASKEDGANVLTF.